The following is a T cell receptor beta chain sequence with its context. The data derive from a study of T-cell memory formation after mild COVID-19. Each CDR3 protein is one row after TCRdb ran MiXCR on the 5' RACE reads. Altogether fewer than 450,000 distinct CDR3 sequences are present, approximately 24% being singletons, with the ten largest covering 8.5% to 9%. This TCR derives from an adult woman who had mild COVID-19 (a few samples of this study predate the infection). Cell type and time point are not known. The material sequenced was PBMCs or a T cell subset sorted from them (not recorded which).

This CDR3 is CASRGDHSTDTQYF. The CDR3 bases are TGTGCCAGCAGGGGGGACCACTCCACAGATACGCAGTATTTT. This chain joins TRBV2 and TRBJ2-3, with D perhaps matching TRBD1 or TRBD2 (5 bases each). Germline V lookup: CDR1 SNHLY, CDR2 FYNNEI. Trimming removed 6 bases from V and 2 bases from J, with 12 bases in between. The CDR3 consists of 14 residues.